This is a list of T cell receptor beta chains from one sample in a study of tumor-infiltrating lymphocytes in localized non-small cell lung cancer. Method: immunoSEQ multiplex PCR; TCRdb's copy keeps in-frame clones and lacks some. Counted here are around 16,000 clones, over 70% occurring once; the ten biggest clones make up 4.5% to 5.5%. Sequenced sample: lung tumor tissue. Source of these receptors: a human donor with non-small cell lung cancer. Each CDR3 is given with its conserved first and last residue. Each record gives: clone size, J gene, D gene, V gene, CDR3 protein, CDR3 DNA. A D gene is named only where the DNA matches it firmly. Size tells how often a clone was seen (once, few, many) or the class of an expanded clone, and some rows leave it out.

- | TRBJ1-1 | - | TRBV10-3 | CASSRGDVAEAFF | TGTGCCAGCTCCAGAGGGGATGTCGCTGAAGCTTTCTTT
- | TRBJ1-2 | - | TRBV6-5 | CAMRGQLQNYGYTF | TGTGCCATGCGGGGGCAGCTACAGAACTATGGCTACACCTTC
- | TRBJ1-1 | - | TRBV13 | CASSLRRGSVSQNTEAFF | TGTGCCAGCAGCTTGAGGAGAGGGTCCGTCTCTCAGAACACTGAAGCTTTCTTT
- | TRBJ1-6 | - | TRBV6-5 | CASRYRNSYNSPLHF | TGTGCCAGCAGATACAGGAACTCCTATAATTCACCCCTCCACTTT
once | TRBJ2-7 | - | TRBV4-2 | CASSQDSLNYEQYF | TGTGCCAGCAGCCAGGACAGTCTAAACTACGAGCAGTACTTC
- | TRBJ1-3 | - | TRBV28 | CASSGGFYSGNTIYF | TGTGCCAGCAGTGGGGGGTTCTACTCTGGAAACACCATATATTTT
medium-sized | TRBJ1-1 | - | TRBV4-3 | CASSHFGGGGTEAFF | TGCGCCAGCAGCCATTTCGGTGGCGGGGGTACTGAAGCTTTCTTT
few | TRBJ2-7 | - | TRBV6-6 | CASSYSSGEQYF | TGTGCCAGCAGTTACTCGAGCGGCGAGCAGTACTTC
- | TRBJ1-5 | TRBD1 | TRBV28 | CASSLSQGLQPQHF | TGTGCCAGCAGTTTGTCACAGGGGTTGCAGCCCCAGCATTTT
- | TRBJ2-1 | TRBD2 | TRBV11-2 | CASRTTSGGADEQFF | TGTGCCAGCAGAACTACTAGCGGGGGGGCCGATGAGCAGTTCTTC
- | TRBJ1-2 | TRBD1 | TRBV6-6 | CASSPRGLEGYTF | TGTGCCAGCAGTCCAAGGGGGCTGGAAGGCTACACCTTC
- | TRBJ2-5 | TRBD1 | TRBV28 | CASQGTAQETQYF | TGTGCCAGCCAAGGGACAGCCCAAGAGACCCAGTACTTC
- | TRBJ1-3 | - | TRBV5-6 | CASSLYGRESIGNTIYF | TGTGCCAGCAGCTTGTACGGTCGTGAATCTATTGGAAACACCATATATTTT
- | TRBJ2-3 | - | TRBV11-3 | CASSQRVGRTQYF | TGTGCCAGCAGCCAAAGGGTCGGGCGTACGCAGTATTTT
once | TRBJ2-3 | - | TRBV5-1 | CASNPLLGLNTDTQYF | TGCGCCAGCAATCCTTTATTGGGACTCAACACAGATACGCAGTATTTT
few | TRBJ2-3 | TRBD2 | TRBV6-6 | CASSRSGGAADTQYF | TGTGCCAGCAGTCGTAGCGGGGGGGCCGCAGATACGCAGTATTTT
- | TRBJ2-3 | TRBD2 | TRBV2 | CAGRLAGSTDTQYF | TGTGCCGGACGACTAGCGGGGAGCACAGATACGCAGTATTTT
- | TRBJ2-6 | - | TRBV19 | CASSRGQKTSSGANVLTF | TGTGCCAGTAGTAGAGGACAGAAGACTAGCTCTGGGGCCAACGTCCTGACTTTC
- | TRBJ2-1 | - | TRBV5-5 | CASSLSAGSYNEQFF | TGTGCCAGCAGCTTGTCCGCGGGGTCCTACAATGAGCAGTTCTTC
- | TRBJ2-5 | TRBD1 | TRBV7-9 | CASSFEPGTGQETQYF | TGTGCCAGCAGCTTTGAACCGGGGACAGGGCAAGAGACCCAGTACTTC
- | TRBJ1-2 | TRBD1 | TRBV27 | CASSFDPGTGNGYTF | TGTGCCAGCAGTTTCGACCCCGGGACAGGGAATGGCTACACCTTC
- | TRBJ2-3 | TRBD1 | TRBV28 | CASSGTGLDTQYF | TGTGCCAGCAGTGGGACAGGGTTGGATACGCAGTATTTT
medium-sized | TRBJ2-5 | TRBD1 | TRBV18 | CASSPMNRGQETQYF | TGTGCCAGCTCACCTATGAACAGGGGGCAAGAGACCCAGTACTTC
- | TRBJ2-3 | - | TRBV4-3 | CASSLDGYTDTQYF | TGCGCCAGCAGCCTAGACGGTTACACAGATACGCAGTATTTT
few | TRBJ2-7 | TRBD1 | TRBV6-5 | CASTKPDRPYEQYF | TGTGCCAGCACAAAACCGGACAGGCCCTACGAGCAGTACTTC
- | TRBJ2-7 | TRBD1 | TRBV6-6 | CASSYGQARLYEQYF | TGTGCCAGCAGTTACGGACAGGCCCGACTCTACGAGCAGTACTTC
- | TRBJ1-1 | - | TRBV5-1 | CASSAGLNMNTEAFF | TGCGCCAGCAGCGCCGGACTGAACATGAACACTGAAGCTTTCTTT
- | TRBJ2-7 | - | TRBV20-1 | CSASIHEQYF | TGCAGTGCTAGTATCCACGAGCAGTACTTC
- | TRBJ2-7 | - | TRBV27 | CASWGSTYEQYF | TGTGCCAGTTGGGGCAGTACCTACGAGCAGTACTTC
- | TRBJ1-2 | - | TRBV28 | CASRPGRSYGYTF | TGTGCCAGCAGGCCGGGGAGGAGCTATGGCTACACCTTC
once | TRBJ2-2 | - | TRBV5-6 | CASSLVGGTGELFF | TGTGCCAGCAGCTTGGTAGGGGGAACCGGGGAGCTGTTTTTT
- | TRBJ2-1 | TRBD1 | TRBV5-6 | CASSLRGQGSGEQFF | TGTGCCAGCAGCTTGCGGGGACAGGGGTCGGGTGAGCAGTTCTTC
- | TRBJ1-2 | - | TRBV28 | CASRGIGARGGNYGYTF | TGTGCCAGCAGAGGAATTGGAGCCAGGGGAGGCAACTATGGCTACACCTTC
once | TRBJ1-1 | - | TRBV4-1 | CASSQALWVNTEAFF | TGCGCCAGCAGCCAAGCCCTGTGGGTGAACACTGAAGCTTTCTTT